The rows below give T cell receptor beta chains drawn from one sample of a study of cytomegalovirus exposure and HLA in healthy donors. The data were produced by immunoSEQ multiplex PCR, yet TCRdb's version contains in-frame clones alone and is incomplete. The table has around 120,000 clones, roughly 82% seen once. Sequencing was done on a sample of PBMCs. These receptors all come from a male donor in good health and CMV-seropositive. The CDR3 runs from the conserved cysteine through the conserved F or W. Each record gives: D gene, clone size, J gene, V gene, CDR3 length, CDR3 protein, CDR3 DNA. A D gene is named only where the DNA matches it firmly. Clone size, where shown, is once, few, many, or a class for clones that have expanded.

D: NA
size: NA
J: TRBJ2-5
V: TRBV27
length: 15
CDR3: CASSSLGRGQETQYF
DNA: TGTGCCAGCAGTTCCCTTGGGCGGGGCCAAGAGACCCAGTACTTC

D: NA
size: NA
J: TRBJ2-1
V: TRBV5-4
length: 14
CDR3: CASSSLLTYNEQFF
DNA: TGTGCCAGCAGCTCCCTCCTTACCTACAATGAGCAGTTCTTC

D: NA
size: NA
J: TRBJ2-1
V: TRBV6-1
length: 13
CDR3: CASSMGGGNEQFF
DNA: TGTGCCAGCTCGATGGGGGGTGGCAATGAGCAGTTCTTC

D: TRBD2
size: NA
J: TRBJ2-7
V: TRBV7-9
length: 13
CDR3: CASRTSGSGEQYF
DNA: TGTGCCAGCCGGACTAGCGGGAGTGGCGAGCAGTACTTC

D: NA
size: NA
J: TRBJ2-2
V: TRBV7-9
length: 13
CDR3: CSSRKRGGGELFF
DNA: TGTTCCAGCAGAAAACGGGGAGGCGGGGAGCTGTTTTTT

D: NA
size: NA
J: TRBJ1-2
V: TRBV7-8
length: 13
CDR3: CASSSGVFGGYTF
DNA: TGTGCCAGCAGCTCAGGGGTTTTTGGAGGCTACACCTTC

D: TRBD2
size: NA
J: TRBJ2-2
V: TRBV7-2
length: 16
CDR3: CASSSPIAGVAGELFF
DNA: TGTGCCAGCAGCTCCCCGATAGCGGGAGTCGCTGGGGAGCTGTTTTTT

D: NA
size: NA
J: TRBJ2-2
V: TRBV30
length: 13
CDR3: CAWTGAPTGELFF
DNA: TGTGCCTGGACAGGGGCCCCTACCGGGGAGCTGTTTTTT

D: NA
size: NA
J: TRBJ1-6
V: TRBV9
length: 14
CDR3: CASSIRDTNSPLHF
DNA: TGTGCCAGCAGCATCCGGGACACTAATTCACCCCTCCACTTT

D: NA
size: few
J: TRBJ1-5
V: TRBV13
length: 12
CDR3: CASSLQGQPQHF
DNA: TGTGCCAGCAGCCTCCAGGGTCAGCCCCAGCATTTT

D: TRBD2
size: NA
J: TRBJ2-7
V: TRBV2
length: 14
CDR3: CASSGLATTYEQYF
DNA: TGTGCCAGCAGTGGACTAGCAACAACCTACGAGCAGTACTTC

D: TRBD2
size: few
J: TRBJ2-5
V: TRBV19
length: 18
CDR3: CASSIGLADFTHQETQYF
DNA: TGTGCCAGTAGTATAGGGCTAGCGGATTTTACTCACCAAGAGACCCAGTACTTC